These 24 T cell receptor beta chains share one sample of origin, sequenced in a study of metastatic and nonmetastatic thyroid tumors (dated by TCRdb to about 2020). The protocol used for the library was PCR. The data were produced on an Illumina HiSeq 4000. Through fastp at Q25 and MiXCR, TCRdb rebuilt clones from the public reads, retaining in-frame beta chains. Within this sample are 25,000 to 30,000 clones, with around a quarter of them counted one time only. The top ten clonotypes cover approximately 6% of the sample. No treatment had been received by any patient before thyroid surgery. Sequencing was carried out using blood. The origin of the receptors is a female donor with papillary thyroid cancer or a benign thyroid nodule (not recorded which). Some clones in this sample may be carry-over from other donors' samples.

This clone was seen a few times. The chain links TRBV15 to TRBJ1-1; D not certain. V was trimmed by 0 bases and J by 0 bases, leaving 5 bases between them. The CDR3 is 14 amino acids. The germline V gene has CDR1 LNHNV and CDR2 YYDKDF (reference sequence). CDR3: CATSRDQMNTEAFF. The CDR3 DNA is TGTGCCACCAGCAGAGATCAGATGAACACTGAAGCTTTCTTT.

On this clone itself: Sequence at one end of the junction differs from germline and may be a read error. In nucleotides, the CDR3 is TGTGCCAGTAGTGCTACCGCGACCGCCGGCCCTTACGAGCAGTACTTC. Encoded protein: CASSATATAGPYEQYF. The J gene is TRBJ2-7, the V gene TRBV6-1; unclear D gene. There are 16 residues in the CDR3. Germline assignment: CDR1 MNHNS and CDR2 SASEGT.

At least ten counts were recorded for this clone. J is TRBJ2-3 and V is TRBV5-6, with 9 bases identical to TRBD1. CDR1 is SGHDT, CDR2 YYEEEE, per germline. V was clipped by 0 bases and J by 4 bases; unmatched bases: 6. The CDR3 sequence is 16 residues long. The CDR3 region has the DNA TGTGCCAGCAGCTTGGAAGGGACAGGGACAGCAGATACGCAGTATTTT. Its protein is CASSLEGTGTADTQYF.

This clone was picked up many times. The chain uses TRBV6-1 and TRBJ1-1, with 7 bases aligning to TRBD1. The CDR3 runs 12 residues. In germline, CDR1 is MNHNS, CDR2 SASEGT. V lost 11 bases and J lost 5; bases outside the gene matches: 8. For the CDR3, the DNA is TGTGCCGGCTCAGACAGGGCGACTGAAGCTTTCTTT. Its translation: CAGSDRATEAFF.

V and J are TRBV5-1 and TRBJ2-5; TRBD1 or TRBD2 may be the D gene (5 bases each). The CDR3 is 14 residues long. V lost 5 bases and J lost 8, with 19 bases in between. Germline loops: CDR1 SGHRS, CDR2 YFSETQ. CDR3 nucleotides: TGCGCCAGCAGAACTTATGGGGGTGGGGATACCCAGTACTTC. Its translation is CASRTYGGGDTQYF.

The chain joins TRBV11-2 to TRBJ2-3; D is unresolved. The germline gives CDR1 SGHAT, CDR2 FQNNGV. Trimming stripped 4 bases from V and 4 bases from J, with 18 bases between. The CDR3 length is 16 residues. For the CDR3, the DNA is TGTGCCAGCAGCTCCGGATGGCTCCCCTCGTCAGATACGCAGTATTTT. Translated, it gives CASSSGWLPSSDTQYF.

This clone has ten or more counts. V usage is TRBV9 and J usage is TRBJ2-1, with 12 bases aligning to TRBD1. The CDR3 length is 18 residues. After removal of 4 bases from V and 6 bases from J, the junction contained 14 bases not matched to a gene. CDR1 and CDR2 (germline): SGDLS, YYNGEE. DNA of the CDR3: TGTGCCAGCAGCTACCGTCTAGACCGGGACAGGGGGCTCAATGAGCAGTTCTTC. Residues: CASSYRLDRDRGLNEQFF.

This clone ranks as medium-sized. The chain joins TRBV19 to TRBJ2-7; D possibly corresponds to TRBD1 (6 bases). The germline gives CDR1 LNHDA, CDR2 SQIVND (reference sequence). The CDR3 runs to 14 residues. Trimming cost V 8 bases and J 0 bases, with 14 bases left between them. CDR3 amino acids: CASSTGTSSYEQYV. In DNA, the CDR3 is TGTGCCAGTTCAACCGGGACATCCTCCTACGAGCAGTACGTC.

The rearrangement links TRBV5-1 to TRBJ2-7; a possible D gene is TRBD1 (6 bases). Germline CDR1 SGHRS, CDR2 YFSETQ. This CDR3 has 18 amino acids. The V gene lost 3 bases and the J gene lost 2 bases, with 24 bases spanning the gap. The CDR3 here is CASSSTTLDSQPPYEQYF. The CDR3 nucleotides are TGCGCCAGCAGCTCTACGACACTGGACAGCCAACCCCCCTACGAGCAGTACTTC.

This clone is medium-sized by share. This sequence joins TRBV28 and TRBJ1-1, with 8 bases fitting TRBD1. Trimming removed 5 bases from V and 2 bases from J; junction bases left unmatched: 4. The CDR3 totals 14 residues. Germline CDR1 reads MDHEN; CDR2 reads SYDVKM. The CDR3 DNA sequence: TGTGCCAGCAGTCCGGGACAGGTTAACACTGAAGCTTTCTTT. Protein sequence: CASSPGQVNTEAFF.

The rearrangement joins TRBV20-1 to TRBJ1-1; D is unresolved. This CDR3 has 11 residues. Germline-derived CDR1 and CDR2 are DFQATT and SNEGSKA (reference sequence). Between the trimmed V and J ends, which lost 4 bases and 1 base, there was a span of 4 bases. The CDR3 sequence is CSAIPNTEAFF. The CDR3 DNA is TGCAGTGCTATCCCGAACACTGAAGCTTTCTTT.

The table lists this clone with many counts. The chain recombines TRBV9 with TRBJ1-2; no clear D gene. The germline V gene encodes CDR1 SGDLS and CDR2 YYNGEE. The V end lost 3 bases, the J end lost 5 bases, and 11 bases lay between the germline ends. This CDR3 comprises 13 residues. CDR3 in DNA: TGTGCCAGCAGCGGCAAGACGACGTATGGCTACACCTTC. Its translation: CASSGKTTYGYTF.

This clone was picked up many times. The chain has TRBV9 and TRBJ2-5; tentatively, D is TRBD2 (6 bases). This CDR3 has 14 amino acids. Trimming removed 5 bases at V and 3 bases at J, with 14 bases between. Per the germline V gene, CDR1 is SGDLS and CDR2 is YYNGEE. In DNA form, the CDR3 reads TGTGCCAGCAGTCGTGGACTATGGGAAGAGACCCAGTACTTC. Protein product: CASSRGLWEETQYF.

This clone occurred many times. This chain links TRBV2 with TRBJ2-6; D remains unclear. Germline V lookup: CDR1 SNHLY, CDR2 FYNNEI. The CDR3 has 14 amino acids. Trimming removed 7 bases at V and 0 bases at J, with 7 bases between. CDR3 protein: CASTGDSGANVLTF. For the CDR3, the DNA is TGTGCCAGCACGGGCGACTCTGGGGCCAACGTCCTGACTTTC.

This clone occurred many times. A much larger clone differs from this one at a single base, so this may be a read error. The genes are TRBV15 and TRBJ1-2; perhaps TRBD1 as D (5 bases). The V gene's germline CDR1 is LNHNV and CDR2 YYDKDF (reference sequence). Deletions cut 2 bases from V and 6 bases from J, with 16 bases between. There are 15 residues in the CDR3. The CDR3 DNA is TGTGCCACCAGCAGACCCCGGGGCAGGGAGCATGGCTACACCTTC. Protein: CATSRPRGREHGYTF.

This clone has at least ten counts. This chain links TRBV20-1 with TRBJ2-1; D is unresolved. This CDR3 region has 14 residues. The V gene lost 3 bases and the J gene lost 15 bases, with 24 bases spanning the gap. From germline, CDR1 is DFQATT and CDR2 SNEGSKA (reference sequence). As DNA, the CDR3 is TGCAGTGCTAGGAACCCGAACGCGAATTCTTATGGGTTCTTC. The encoded protein is CSARNPNANSYGFF.

This clone qualifies as medium-sized. The chain employs TRBV5-1 and TRBJ2-2; D may match TRBD1 or TRBD2 (5 bases each). Per the germline V gene, CDR1 is SGHRS and CDR2 is YFSETQ. This CDR3 region has 16 residues. The V end was cut by 0 bases, the J end by 0 bases, with 9 bases between. The CDR3 DNA reads TGCGCCAGCAGCTTGGTGTCGGGGCCGAACACCGGGGAGCTGTTTTTT. This sequence encodes CASSLVSGPNTGELFF.

The chain couples TRBV11-2 to TRBJ2-2; 8 positions agree with TRBD1. V shed 5 bases and J 6 bases; nucleotides not matched to a gene: 17. Germline V gene sequence: CDR1 SGHAT, CDR2 FQNNGV. The CDR3 loop spans 18 amino acids. CDR3 amino acids: CASSATLRDRTTSGELFF. The CDR3 bases are TGTGCCAGCAGCGCCACTCTCCGGGACAGGACTACTTCCGGGGAGCTGTTTTTT.

Only a few counts were recorded for this clone. A much larger clone lies one base from this, so it may be a read error. The identical CDR3 is also encoded by other nucleotide sequences in the sample. This chain links TRBV2 with TRBJ2-4, with a weak D call TRBD2 (5 bases). The CDR3 is 15 residues long. Deletions cut 2 bases from V and 7 bases from J, with 15 bases between. The germline CDR1 and CDR2 sequences are SNHLY and FYNNEI. CDR3 nucleotides: TGTGCCAGCAGTGAATTGGGAGCAGCCGAGAACATTCAGTACTTC. The encoded protein is CASSELGAAENIQYF. Drawing the rest from reference TRBV2 and TRBJ2-4, the complete variable domain is EPEVTQTPSHQVTQMGQEVILRCVPISNHLYFYWYRQILGQKVEFLVSFYNNEISEKSEIFDDQFSVERPDGSNFTLKIRSTKLEDSAMYFCASSELGAAENIQYFGAGTRLSVL.

This clone was counted many times. The rearrangement joins TRBV15 to TRBJ1-4; 7 nucleotides agree with TRBD1. Germline loops: CDR1 LNHNV, CDR2 YYDKDF (reference sequence). This CDR3 spans 16 amino acids. Trimming at V came to 6 bases and at J to 8 bases, leaving 15 bases not matched to a gene. The CDR3 DNA reads TGTGCCACCAGAAGCGACAGGGCCGAGGGGAGGGAAAAACTGTTTTTT. Protein product: CATRSDRAEGREKLFF.

In its sample, this clone was seen many times. J is TRBJ2-4 and V is TRBV4-1, with D unresolved. V dropped 2 bases and J dropped 0 bases, with 5 bases sitting between them. The CDR3 has 14 amino acids. CDR1 and CDR2 (germline): MGHRA, YSYEKL. The CDR3 nucleotides are TGCGCCAGCAGCCAACCCAGAGCCAAAAACATTCAGTACTTC. Its translation: CASSQPRAKNIQYF.

By share, this clone ranks as medium-sized. This chain joins TRBV6-5 and TRBJ2-1, with TRBD2 matching 11 bases. V was clipped by 6 bases and J by 3 bases; unmatched bases: 13. The CDR3 covers 18 residues. In germline, CDR1 is MNHEY, CDR2 SVGAGI. Here the CDR3 reads CASSPTSGSSFSYNEQFF. CDR3 nucleotide sequence: TGTGCCAGCAGCCCCACTAGCGGGAGCTCCTTCAGCTACAATGAGCAGTTCTTC.

This clone was seen a few times. The CDR3 loop is CASSLGSFYQGNTIYF. The CDR3 nucleotides are TGTGCCAGCAGTTTAGGCAGCTTTTACCAGGGTAACACCATATATTTT. The rearrangement links TRBV12-3 or TRBV12-4 to TRBJ1-3, with D possibly TRBD1 on 5 matching bases. The ends were cut back, 1 base at V and 7 bases at J, with 17 bases in the middle. The CDR3 contains 16 residues.

This clone has a handful of counts. Germline is not matched at one junction end, which may reflect a read error. The chain carries TRBV24-1 and TRBJ2-3; D may match TRBD1 or TRBD2 (7 bases each). In germline, CDR1 is KGHDR, CDR2 SFDVKD. CDR3 length: 15 amino acids. The CDR3 bases are TGTGCCACCAGTGGGGGAGGGACAGTCACAGATACACAGTATTTT. The encoded protein is CATSGGGTVTDTQYF.